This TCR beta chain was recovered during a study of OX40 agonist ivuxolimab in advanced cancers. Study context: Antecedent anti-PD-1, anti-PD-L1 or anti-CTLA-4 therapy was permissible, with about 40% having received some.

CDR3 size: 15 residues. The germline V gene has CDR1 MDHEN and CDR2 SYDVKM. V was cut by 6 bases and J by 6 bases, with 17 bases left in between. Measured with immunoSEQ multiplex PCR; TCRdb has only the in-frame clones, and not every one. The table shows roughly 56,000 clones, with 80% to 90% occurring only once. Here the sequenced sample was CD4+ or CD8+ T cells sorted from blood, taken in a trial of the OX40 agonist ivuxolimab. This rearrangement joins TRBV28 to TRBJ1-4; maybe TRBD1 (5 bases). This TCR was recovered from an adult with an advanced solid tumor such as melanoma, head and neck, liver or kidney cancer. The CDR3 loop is CASSALRDGYEKLFF. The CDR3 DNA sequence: TGTGCCAGCAGCGCCCTCCGGGACGGCTATGAAAAACTGTTTTTT.